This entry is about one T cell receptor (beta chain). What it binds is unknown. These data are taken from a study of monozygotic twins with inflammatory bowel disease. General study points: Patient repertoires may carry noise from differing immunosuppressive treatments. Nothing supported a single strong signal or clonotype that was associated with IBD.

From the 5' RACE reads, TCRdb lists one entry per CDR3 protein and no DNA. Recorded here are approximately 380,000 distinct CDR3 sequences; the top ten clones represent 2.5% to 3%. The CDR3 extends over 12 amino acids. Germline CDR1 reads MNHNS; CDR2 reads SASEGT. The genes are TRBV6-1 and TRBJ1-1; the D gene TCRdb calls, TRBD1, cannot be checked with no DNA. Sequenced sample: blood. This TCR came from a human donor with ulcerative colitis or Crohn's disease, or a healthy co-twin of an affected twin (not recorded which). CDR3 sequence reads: CASRSGTGEAFF.